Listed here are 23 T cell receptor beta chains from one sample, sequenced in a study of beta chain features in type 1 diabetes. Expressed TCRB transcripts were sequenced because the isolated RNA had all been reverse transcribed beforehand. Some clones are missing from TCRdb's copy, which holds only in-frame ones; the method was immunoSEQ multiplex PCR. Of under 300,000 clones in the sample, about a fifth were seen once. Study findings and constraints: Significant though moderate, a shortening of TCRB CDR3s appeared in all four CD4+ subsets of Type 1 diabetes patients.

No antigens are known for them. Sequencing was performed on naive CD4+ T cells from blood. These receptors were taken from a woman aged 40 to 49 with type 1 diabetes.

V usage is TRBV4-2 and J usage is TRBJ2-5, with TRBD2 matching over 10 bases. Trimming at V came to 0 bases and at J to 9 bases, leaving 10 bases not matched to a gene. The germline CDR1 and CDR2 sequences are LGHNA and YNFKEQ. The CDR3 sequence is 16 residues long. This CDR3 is CASSQEGPSGRQAQYF. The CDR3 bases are TGTGCCAGCAGCCAAGAAGGGCCTAGCGGGAGACAGGCCCAGTACTTC.

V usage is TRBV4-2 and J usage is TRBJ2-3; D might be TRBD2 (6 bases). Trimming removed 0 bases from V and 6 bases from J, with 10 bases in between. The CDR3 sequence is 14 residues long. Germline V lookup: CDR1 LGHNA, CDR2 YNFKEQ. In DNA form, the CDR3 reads TGTGCCAGCAGCCAAGAGGCCGCGGGGGATACGCAGTATTTT. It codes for CASSQEAAGDTQYF.

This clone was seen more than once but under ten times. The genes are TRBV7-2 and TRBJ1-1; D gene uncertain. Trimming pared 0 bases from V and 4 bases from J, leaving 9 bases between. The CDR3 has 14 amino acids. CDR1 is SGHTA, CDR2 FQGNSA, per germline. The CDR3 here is CASSLARGGTEAFF. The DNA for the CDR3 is TGTGCCAGCAGCTTAGCGCGAGGAGGCACTGAAGCTTTCTTT.

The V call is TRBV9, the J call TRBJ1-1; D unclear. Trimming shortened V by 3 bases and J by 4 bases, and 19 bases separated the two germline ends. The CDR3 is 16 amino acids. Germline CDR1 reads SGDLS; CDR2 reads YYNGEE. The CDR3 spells CASSDNAGYGITEAFF. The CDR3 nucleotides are TGTGCCAGCAGCGATAACGCGGGGTACGGGATCACTGAAGCTTTCTTT.

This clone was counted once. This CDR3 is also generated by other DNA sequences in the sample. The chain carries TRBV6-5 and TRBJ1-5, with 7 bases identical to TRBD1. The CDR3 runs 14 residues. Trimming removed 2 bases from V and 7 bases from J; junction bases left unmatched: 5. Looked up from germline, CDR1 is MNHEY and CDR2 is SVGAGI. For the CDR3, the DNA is TGTGCCAGCAGTTACCGAACAGGGGAACAGCCCCAGCATTTT. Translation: CASSYRTGEQPQHF.

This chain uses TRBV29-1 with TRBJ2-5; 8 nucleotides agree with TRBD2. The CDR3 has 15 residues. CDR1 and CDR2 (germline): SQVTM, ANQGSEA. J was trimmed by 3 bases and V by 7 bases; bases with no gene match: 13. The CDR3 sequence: CSAIQGSGAEETQYF. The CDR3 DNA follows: TGCAGCGCGATCCAGGGTAGCGGGGCTGAAGAGACCCAGTACTTC.

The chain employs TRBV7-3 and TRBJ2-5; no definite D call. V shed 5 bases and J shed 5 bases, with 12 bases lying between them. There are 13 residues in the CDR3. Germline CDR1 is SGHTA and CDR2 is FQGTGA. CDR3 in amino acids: CASSQQRLETQYF. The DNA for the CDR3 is TGTGCCAGCAGCCAACAACGTTTGGAGACCCAGTACTTC.

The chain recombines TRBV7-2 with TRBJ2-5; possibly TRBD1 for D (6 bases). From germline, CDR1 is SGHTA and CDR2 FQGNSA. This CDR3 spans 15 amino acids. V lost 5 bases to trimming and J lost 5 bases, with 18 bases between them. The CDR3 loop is CASSLQAGTTETQYF. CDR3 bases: TGTGCCAGCAGCCTCCAGGCAGGGACAACGGAGACCCAGTACTTC.

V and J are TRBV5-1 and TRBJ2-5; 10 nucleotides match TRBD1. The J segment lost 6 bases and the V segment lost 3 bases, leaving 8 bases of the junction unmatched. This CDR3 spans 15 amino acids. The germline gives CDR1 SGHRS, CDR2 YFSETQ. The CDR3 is CASSSTGTGAKTQYF. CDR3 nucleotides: TGCGCCAGCAGCTCTACCGGGACAGGGGCGAAGACCCAGTACTTC.

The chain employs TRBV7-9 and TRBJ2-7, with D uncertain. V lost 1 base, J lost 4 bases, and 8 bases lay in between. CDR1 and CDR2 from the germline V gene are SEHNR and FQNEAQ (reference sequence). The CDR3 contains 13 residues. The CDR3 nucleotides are TGTGCCAGCAGCTTAGTAACAGAGTACGAGCAGTACTTC. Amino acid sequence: CASSLVTEYEQYF.

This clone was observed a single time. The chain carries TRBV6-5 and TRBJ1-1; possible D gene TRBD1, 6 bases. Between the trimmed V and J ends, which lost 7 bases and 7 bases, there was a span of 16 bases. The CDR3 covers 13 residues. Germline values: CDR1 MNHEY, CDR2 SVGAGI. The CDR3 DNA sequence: TGTGCCAGCACCCCCCAGGGGCGGATTGAAGCTTTCTTT. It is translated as CASTPQGRIEAFF.

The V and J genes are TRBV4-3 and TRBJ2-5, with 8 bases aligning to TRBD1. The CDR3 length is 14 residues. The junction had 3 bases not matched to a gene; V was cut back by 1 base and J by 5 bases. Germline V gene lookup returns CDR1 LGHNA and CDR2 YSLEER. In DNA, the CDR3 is TGCGCCAGCAGCCAAGCGACAGGGGTGGAGACCCAGTACTTC. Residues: CASSQATGVETQYF.

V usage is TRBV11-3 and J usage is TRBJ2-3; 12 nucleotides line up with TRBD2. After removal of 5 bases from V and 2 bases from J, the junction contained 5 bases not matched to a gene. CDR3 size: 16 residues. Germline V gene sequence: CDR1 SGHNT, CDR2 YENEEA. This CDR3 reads CASSVGTSGPTDTQYF. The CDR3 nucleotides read TGTGCCAGCAGCGTAGGGACTAGCGGGCCCACAGATACGCAGTATTTT.

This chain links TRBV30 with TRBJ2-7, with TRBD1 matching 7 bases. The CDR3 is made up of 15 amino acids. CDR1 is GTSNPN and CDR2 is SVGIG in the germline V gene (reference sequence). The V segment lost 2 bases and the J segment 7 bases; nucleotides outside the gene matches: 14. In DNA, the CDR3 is TGTGCCTGGAGTCCCACTACAGGGGCGTTGAGGGAGCAGTACTTC. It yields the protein CAWSPTTGALREQYF.

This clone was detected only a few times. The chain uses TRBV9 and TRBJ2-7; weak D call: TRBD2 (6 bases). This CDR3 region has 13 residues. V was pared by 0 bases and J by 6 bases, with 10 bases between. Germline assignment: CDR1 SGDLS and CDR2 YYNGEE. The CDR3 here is CASSVVGAGEQYF. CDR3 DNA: TGTGCCAGCAGCGTAGTTGGAGCGGGCGAGCAGTACTTC. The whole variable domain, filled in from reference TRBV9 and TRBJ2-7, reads DSGVTQTPKHLITATGQRVTLRCSPRSGDLSVYWYQQSLDQGLQFLIQYYNGEERAKGNILERFSAQQFPDLHSELNLSSLELGDSALYFCASSVVGAGEQYFGPGTRLTVT.

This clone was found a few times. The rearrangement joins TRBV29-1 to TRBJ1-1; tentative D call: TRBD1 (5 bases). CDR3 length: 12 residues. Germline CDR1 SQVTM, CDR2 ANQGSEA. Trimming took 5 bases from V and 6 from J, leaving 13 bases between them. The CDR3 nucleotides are TGCAGCGTTTCAAGGGGAATTCCTGAAGCTTTCTTT. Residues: CSVSRGIPEAFF.

The DNA for the CDR3 is TGCAGCGTTGAAGAGCCCCCGAGAACTGAAGCTTTCTTT. This encodes CSVEEPPRTEAFF. The rearrangement links TRBV29-1 to TRBJ1-1; D is unclear. The CDR3 runs 13 residues. V dropped 0 bases and J dropped 5 bases, with 10 bases sitting between them. The germline V gene has CDR1 SQVTM and CDR2 ANQGSEA.

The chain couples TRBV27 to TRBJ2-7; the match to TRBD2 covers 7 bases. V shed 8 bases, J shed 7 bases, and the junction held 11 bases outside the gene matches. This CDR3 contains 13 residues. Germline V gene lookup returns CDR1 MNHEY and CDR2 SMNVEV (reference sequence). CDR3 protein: CASRGAGEGEQYF. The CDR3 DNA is TGTGCCAGCCGTGGTGCGGGAGAGGGGGAGCAGTACTTC.

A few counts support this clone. CDR3 DNA: TGTGCCTCCGCAATCAGGGGAGTGACTGAAGCTTTCTTT. Translation gives CASAIRGVTEAFF. The chain couples TRBV4-2 to TRBJ1-1, with D possibly being TRBD1 (6 bases). Germline V gene lookup returns CDR1 LGHNA and CDR2 YNFKEQ. This CDR3 spans 13 amino acids. Trimming stripped 11 bases from V and 5 bases from J, with 18 bases between.

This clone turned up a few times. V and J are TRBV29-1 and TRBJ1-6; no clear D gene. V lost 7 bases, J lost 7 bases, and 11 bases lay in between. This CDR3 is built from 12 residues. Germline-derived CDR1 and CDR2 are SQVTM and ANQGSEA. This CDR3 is CSAGGGNSPLHF. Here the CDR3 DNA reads TGCAGCGCCGGAGGCGGGAATTCACCCCTCCACTTT.

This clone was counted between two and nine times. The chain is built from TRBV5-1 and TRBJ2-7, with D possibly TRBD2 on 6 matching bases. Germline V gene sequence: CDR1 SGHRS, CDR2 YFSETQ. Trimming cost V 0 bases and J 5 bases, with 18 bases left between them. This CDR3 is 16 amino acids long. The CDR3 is CASSLAGTPRGHEQYF. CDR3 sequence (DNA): TGCGCCAGCAGCTTGGCCGGGACTCCTCGAGGCCACGAGCAGTACTTC.

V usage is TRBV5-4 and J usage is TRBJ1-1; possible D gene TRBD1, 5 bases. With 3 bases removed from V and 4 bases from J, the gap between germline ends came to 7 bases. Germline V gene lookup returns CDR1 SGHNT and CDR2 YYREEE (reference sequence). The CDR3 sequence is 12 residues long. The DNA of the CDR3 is TGTGCCAGCAGCTGGCAGGGCACTGAAGCTTTCTTT. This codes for CASSWQGTEAFF. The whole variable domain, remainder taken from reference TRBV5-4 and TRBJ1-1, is ETGVTQSPTHLIKTRGQQVTLRCSSQSGHNTVSWYQQALGQGPQFIFQYYREEENGRGNFPPRFSGLQFPNYSSELNVNALELDDSALYLCASSWQGTEAFFGQGTRLTVV.

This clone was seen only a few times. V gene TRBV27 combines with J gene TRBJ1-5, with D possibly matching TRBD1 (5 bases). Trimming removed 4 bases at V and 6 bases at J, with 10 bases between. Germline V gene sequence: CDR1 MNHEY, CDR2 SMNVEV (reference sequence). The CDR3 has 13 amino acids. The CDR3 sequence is CASSYGRGQPQHF. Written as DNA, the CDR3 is TGTGCCAGCAGTTACGGTAGGGGTCAGCCCCAGCATTTT.